The 17 T cell receptor beta chains listed next were all sequenced from one sample in a study of T cell changes during pregnancy in multiple sclerosis. Libraries were prepared by immunoSEQ multiplex PCR; TCRdb keeps only in-frame clonotypes and omits some of them. The repertoire has roughly 18,000 clones, approximately 88% of them found once; the top ten carry roughly 5%. Here the sequenced sample was CD8+ T cells from peripheral blood mononuclear cells, taken after pregnancy. The receptors derive from a female donor in good health, enrolled as a control in a pregnancy study.

This chain connects TRBV30 to TRBJ1-2; possibly TRBD1 for D (6 bases). V was trimmed by 5 bases and J by 2 bases, leaving 9 bases between them. The CDR3 contains 12 residues. Per the germline V gene, CDR1 is GTSNPN and CDR2 is SVGIG (reference sequence). For the CDR3, the DNA is TGTGCCTGGTCTCAGGGGAACTATGGCTACACCTTC. Translation: CAWSQGNYGYTF. The full variable domain, its missing parts supplied by reference TRBV30 and TRBJ1-2, is SQTIHQWPATLVQPVGSPLSLECTVEGTSNPNLYWYRQAAGRGLQLLFYSVGIGQISSEVPQNLSASRPQDRQFILSSKKLLLSDSGFYLCAWSQGNYGYTFGSGTRLTVV.

The CDR3 DNA reads TGCAGCGTCAAACCGGACAGGATGGACTATGGCTACACCTTC. It is translated as CSVKPDRMDYGYTF. The chain combines TRBV29-1 with TRBJ1-2; 7 positions agree with TRBD1. The CDR3 has 14 residues. After removal of 6 bases from V and 3 bases from J, the junction contained 10 bases not matched to a gene. The germline gives CDR1 SQVTM, CDR2 ANQGSEA.

This clone is medium-sized within its sample. This chain joins TRBV7-9 and TRBJ2-1; 13 bases align to TRBD2. The CDR3 is 15 residues long. Germline V gene data show CDR1 as SEHNR and CDR2 as FQNEAQ (reference sequence). The J segment lost 4 bases and the V segment lost 3 bases, leaving 0 bases of the junction unmatched. CDR3: CASSLTSGGYNEQFF. The CDR3 region has the DNA TGTGCCAGCAGCTTGACTAGCGGGGGGTACAATGAGCAGTTCTTC.

The V gene is TRBV29-1, the J gene TRBJ1-3, with D hard to call. The CDR3 has 16 residues. The germline V gene encodes CDR1 SQVTM and CDR2 ANQGSEA. V gave up 3 bases and J gave up 0 bases, with 15 bases separating them. In DNA, the CDR3 is TGCAGCGTTGATACGTGGGCCTCCAACTCTGGAAACACCATATATTTT. Amino acids: CSVDTWASNSGNTIYF.

The chain links TRBV5-6 to TRBJ1-4; tentative D call: TRBD1 (6 bases). CDR3 length: 15 residues. V was shortened by 0 bases and J by 9 bases, with 15 bases between the two germline ends. Germline V gene sequence: CDR1 SGHDT, CDR2 YYEEEE. The CDR3 sequence: CASSLGQAPNQKLFF. DNA of the CDR3: TGTGCCAGCAGCTTGGGACAGGCCCCAAACCAAAAACTGTTTTTT.

This chain links TRBV7-2 with TRBJ1-2, with TRBD1 matching 7 bases. CDR1 and CDR2 (germline): SGHTA, FQGNSA. Trimming removed 4 bases from V and 6 bases from J; junction bases left unmatched: 8. The CDR3 loop spans 14 amino acids. The DNA for the CDR3 is TGTGCCAGCAGCTCAGACGACAGGGAGGATGGCTACACCTTC. Translation: CASSSDDREDGYTF.

The chain is built from TRBV4-3 and TRBJ2-2, with D hard to call. The CDR3 loop spans 13 amino acids. Trimming removed 4 bases from V and 4 bases from J, with 7 bases in between. Germline V gene sequence: CDR1 LGHNA, CDR2 YSLEER. CDR3 bases: TGCGCCAGCAGCCTGTCCGGCACCGGGGAGCTGTTTTTT. This translates into CASSLSGTGELFF.

The chain employs TRBV7-6 and TRBJ2-7, with TRBD1 as a possible D gene (5 bases). The CDR3 consists of 15 residues. V was trimmed by 2 bases and J by 5 bases, leaving 16 bases between them. The germline gives CDR1 SGHVS, CDR2 FNYEAQ. The CDR3 DNA reads as TGTGCCAGCAGCTTACAATCCGGCAGGGTACACGAGCAGTACTTC. Amino acid sequence: CASSLQSGRVHEQYF. The variable domain in full, completed from reference TRBV7-6 and TRBJ2-7, reads GAGVSQSPRYKVTKRGQDVALRCDPISGHVSLYWYRQALGQGPEFLTYFNYEAQQDKSGLPNDRFSAERPEGSISTLTIQRTEQRDSAMYRCASSLQSGRVHEQYFGPGTRLTVT.

The V call is TRBV5-6, the J call TRBJ2-6; D is undetermined. Germline CDR1 SGHDT, CDR2 YYEEEE. The CDR3 is 13 amino acids. The ends were cut back, 0 bases at V and 5 bases at J, with 3 bases in the middle. The CDR3 coding sequence is TGTGCCAGCAGCTTGGCTTGGGCCAACGTCCTGACTTTC. Protein: CASSLAWANVLTF.

This rearrangement joins TRBV7-9 to TRBJ2-3, with 9 bases lining up with TRBD2. The CDR3 spans 16 residues. In germline, CDR1 is SEHNR, CDR2 FQNEAQ (reference sequence). Losses at the gene ends were 6 bases for V and 5 bases for J; bases not matched to a gene: 12. CDR3 loop: CASSPPLAGGKDTQYF. CDR3 nucleotides: TGTGCCAGCAGTCCTCCTCTGGCGGGGGGGAAAGATACGCAGTATTTT.

The CDR3 DNA sequence: TGTGCCAGCAGCTTACGGGGGGCGAACACTGAAGCTTTCTTT. Translation gives CASSLRGANTEAFF. V is TRBV7-9 and J is TRBJ1-1, with D possibly TRBD1 on 6 matching bases. The V gene lost 2 bases and the J gene lost 1 base, with 8 bases spanning the gap. Germline V gives CDR1 SEHNR, CDR2 FQNEAQ (reference sequence). The length of the CDR3 is 14 residues.

This chain links TRBV4-1 with TRBJ1-1; D is ambiguous. The germline V gene has CDR1 MGHRA and CDR2 YSYEKL. V lost 1 base and J 8 bases, leaving 11 bases between the germline ends. There are 13 residues in the CDR3. CDR3 sequence reads: CASSQVSGMEAFF. The CDR3 bases are TGCGCCAGCAGCCAAGTCTCCGGTATGGAAGCTTTCTTT.

In this sample, this clone turned up once. The CDR3 sequence is CASSDRGENTEAFF. In nucleotides, the CDR3 is TGTGCCAGCAGTGACCGGGGGGAGAACACTGAAGCTTTCTTT. This chain joins TRBV2 and TRBJ1-1, with D possibly being TRBD1 (5 bases). CDR3 size: 14 residues. Trimming removed 3 bases from V and 1 base from J, with 9 bases in between. Germline lookup yields CDR1 SNHLY and CDR2 FYNNEI.

The chain is built from TRBV2 and TRBJ2-7; 7 nucleotides agree with TRBD1. Trimming took 5 bases from V and 1 from J; bases not matched to a gene: 5. The CDR3 contains 14 residues. Germline V lookup: CDR1 SNHLY, CDR2 FYNNEI. In DNA, the CDR3 is TGTGCCAGCAGTACAGGGGATCGGTCCTACGAGCAGTACTTC. Protein product: CASSTGDRSYEQYF.

The chain carries TRBV7-9 and TRBJ1-2; TRBD1 matches at 7 bases. V shed 1 base and J 0 bases; nucleotides not matched to a gene: 8. The CDR3 runs to 17 residues. Germline CDR1 reads SEHNR; CDR2 reads FQNEAQ (reference sequence). The CDR3 here is CASSLVVTGATNYGYTF. CDR3 nucleotide sequence: TGTGCCAGCAGCTTAGTAGTAACAGGGGCGACTAACTATGGCTACACCTTC.

This chain uses TRBV5-1 with TRBJ1-1; 11 bases agree with TRBD1. The V and J ends lost 1 base and 4 bases, in that order; junction bases with no gene match: 6. Germline V gene sequence: CDR1 SGHRS, CDR2 YFSETQ. CDR3 length: 16 residues. CDR3 nucleotides: TGCGCCAGCAGCTTGAACGGACAGGGGGCAGGCACTGAAGCTTTCTTT. It specifies CASSLNGQGAGTEAFF.

The gene calls are TRBV21-1 and TRBJ1-4; the D segment call TRBD1 is taken from the table without a DNA check. TRBV21-1 is a pseudogene. This CDR3 spans 17 amino acids. CDR3 region: CASRTITYRGRKEKLFF. CDR3 nucleotides: TGTGCCAGCAGGACGATCACCTACAGGGGGCGCAAAGAAAAACTGTTTTTT.